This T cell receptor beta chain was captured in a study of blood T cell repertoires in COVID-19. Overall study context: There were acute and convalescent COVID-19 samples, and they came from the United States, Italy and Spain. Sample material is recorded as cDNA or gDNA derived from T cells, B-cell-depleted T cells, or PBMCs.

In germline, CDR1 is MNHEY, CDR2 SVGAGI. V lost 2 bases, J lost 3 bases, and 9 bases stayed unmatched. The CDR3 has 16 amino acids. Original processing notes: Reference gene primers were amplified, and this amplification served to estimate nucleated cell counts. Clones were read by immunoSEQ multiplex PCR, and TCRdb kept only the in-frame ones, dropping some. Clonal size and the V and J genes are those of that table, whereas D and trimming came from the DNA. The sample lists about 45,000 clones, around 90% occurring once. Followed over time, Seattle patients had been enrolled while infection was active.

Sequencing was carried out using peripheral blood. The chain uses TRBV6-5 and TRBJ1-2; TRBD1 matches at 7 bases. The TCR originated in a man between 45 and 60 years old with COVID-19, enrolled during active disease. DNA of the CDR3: TGTGCCAGCAGTTACGGGACAGAGGCTGTCGACTATGGCTACACCTTC. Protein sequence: CASSYGTEAVDYGYTF.